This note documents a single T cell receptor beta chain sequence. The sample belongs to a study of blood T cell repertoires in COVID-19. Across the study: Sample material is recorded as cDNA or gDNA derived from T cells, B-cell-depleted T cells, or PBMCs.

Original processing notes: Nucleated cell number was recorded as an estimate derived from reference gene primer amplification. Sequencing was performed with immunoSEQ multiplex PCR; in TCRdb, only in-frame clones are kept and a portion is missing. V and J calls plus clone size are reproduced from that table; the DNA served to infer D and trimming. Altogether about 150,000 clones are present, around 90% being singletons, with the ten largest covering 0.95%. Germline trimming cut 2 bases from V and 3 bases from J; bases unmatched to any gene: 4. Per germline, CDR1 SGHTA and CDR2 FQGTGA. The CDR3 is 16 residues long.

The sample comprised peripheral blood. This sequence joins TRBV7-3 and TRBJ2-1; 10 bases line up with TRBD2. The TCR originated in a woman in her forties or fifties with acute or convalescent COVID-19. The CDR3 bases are TGTGCCAGCAGCTTACTCTGGACTAGCGGCTACAATGAGCAGTTCTTC. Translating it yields CASSLLWTSGYNEQFF.